Each of the 11 T cell receptor beta chains below was sequenced from the same sample in a study of T cells in Graves' hyperthyroidism and ophthalmopathy. RNA transcripts served as the template for amplifying TCR beta CDR3 regions. In the first-round RT-PCR of the TCR CDR3, the HTBI primer set was used. Each CDR3 protein is one row after TCRdb ran MiXCR on the multiplex PCR reads. The sample lists some 690,000 distinct CDR3 sequences; roughly 17% were seen once. Input material: blood. The receptors originated from a man aged 50-59 years with Graves' hyperthyroidism.

There are many counts of this clonotype. V gene TRBV12-3 or TRBV12-4 combines with J gene TRBJ2-3; 7 nucleotides match TRBD2. The CDR3 is 16 amino acids. Germline trimming cut 6 bases from V and 0 bases from J; bases unmatched to any gene: 9. CDR3 sequence reads: CASSPPGTTSTDTQYF. DNA of the CDR3: TGTGCCAGCAGCCCCCCCGGGACTACTAGCACAGATACGCAGTATTTT.

In its sample, this clonotype was seen a few times. This sequence joins TRBV28 and TRBJ1-3; perhaps TRBD1 as D (6 bases). In germline, CDR1 is MDHEN, CDR2 SYDVKM. The CDR3 runs to 16 residues. Trimming left V 8 bases short and J 0 bases short, with 17 bases between. In DNA form, the CDR3 reads TGTGCCAGCCGCCCCGGGGGGGCTGGCTCTGGAAACACCATATATTTT. It specifies CASRPGGAGSGNTIYF. The full variable domain, its missing parts supplied by reference TRBV28 and TRBJ1-3, is DVKVTQSSRYLVKRTGEKVFLECVQDMDHENMFWYRQDPGLGLRLIYFSYDVKMKEKGDIPEGYSVSREKKERFSLILESASTNQTSMYLCASRPGGAGSGNTIYFGEGSWLTVV.

This clonotype was counted a few times. The chain links TRBV19 to TRBJ2-7; 7 positions agree with TRBD2. Losses at the gene ends were 7 bases for V and 4 bases for J; bases not matched to a gene: 10. Germline assignment: CDR1 LNHDA and CDR2 SQIVND (reference sequence). This CDR3 contains 14 residues. The CDR3: CASMPSGLIYEQYF. The CDR3 DNA reads as TGTGCCAGTATGCCTTCGGGACTAATTTACGAGCAGTACTTC.

The chain carries TRBV11-3 and TRBJ2-1, with a weak D call TRBD2 (5 bases). The CDR3 totals 14 residues. Per the germline V gene, CDR1 is SGHNT and CDR2 is YENEEA. Deletions cut 5 bases from V and 10 bases from J, with 18 bases between. The CDR3: CASSTPSPKREQFF. The CDR3 bases are TGTGCCAGCAGCACGCCTAGCCCAAAACGGGAGCAGTTCTTC.

This clonotype was found many times. The chain carries TRBV2 and TRBJ2-7; D possibly corresponds to TRBD1 (6 bases). The CDR3 is 14 residues long. Trimming shortened V by 6 bases and J by 0 bases, and 12 bases separated the two germline ends. Germline V gene sequence: CDR1 SNHLY, CDR2 FYNNEI. CDR3 in amino acids: CASRLRGISYEQYF. The CDR3 DNA reads as TGTGCCAGCAGGCTCAGGGGTATCTCCTACGAGCAGTACTTC.

The sample holds many counts of this clonotype. This chain joins TRBV18 and TRBJ2-7; D is unresolved. This CDR3 has 13 residues. Germline V gene lookup returns CDR1 KGHSH and CDR2 LQKENI. Trimming left V 3 bases short and J 6 bases short, with 12 bases between. CDR3 protein: CASSPSREREQYF. CDR3 DNA sequence: TGTGCCAGCTCACCTTCTAGGGAACGCGAGCAGTACTTC.

This clonotype has only a few counts. The CDR3, as DNA: TGTGCCAGCTCGCCCCCTGAGGGGGGCACAGATACGCAGTATTTT. Translated: CASSPPEGGTDTQYF. V usage is TRBV18 and J usage is TRBJ2-3, with D maybe TRBD1 (6 bases). Deletions cut 6 bases from V and 1 base from J, with 14 bases between. This CDR3 has 15 amino acids. Germline values: CDR1 KGHSH, CDR2 LQKENI. The whole variable domain, filled in from reference TRBV18 and TRBJ2-3, reads NAGVMQNPRHLVRRRGQEARLRCSPMKGHSHVYWYRQLPEEGLKFMVYLQKENIIDESGMPKERFSAEFPKEGPSILRIQQVVRGDSAAYFCASSPPEGGTDTQYFGPGTRLTVL.

This clonotype was found once. The chain has TRBV6-5 and TRBJ2-1; 8 bases are shared with TRBD2. This CDR3 is built from 17 residues. V shed 0 bases and J 0 bases; nucleotides not matched to a gene: 4. Germline values: CDR1 MNHEY, CDR2 SVGAGI. The CDR3 reads CASSYSAGGHSYNEQFF. CDR3 DNA sequence: TGTGCCAGCAGTTACTCGGCGGGAGGCCACTCCTACAATGAGCAGTTCTTC.

The chain carries TRBV18 and TRBJ1-2; 8 positions match TRBD1. With 3 bases clipped from V and 4 bases from J, the junction kept 13 bases outside the gene matches. The CDR3 length is 17 residues. CDR1 KGHSH and CDR2 LQKENI come from the germline V gene. The CDR3 coding sequence is TGTGCCAGCTCACCGACCGATGACAGGGGATATGGCTATGGCTACACCTTC. This sequence encodes CASSPTDDRGYGYGYTF.

This clonotype was counted ten times or more. The chain has TRBV10-3 and TRBJ2-7, with 9 bases lining up with TRBD2. CDR1 and CDR2 (germline): ENHRY, SYGVKD. V was clipped by 2 bases and J by 3 bases; unmatched bases: 8. This CDR3 has 16 amino acids. CDR3 in DNA: TGTGCCATCAGTGAGGGGACTAGCTGGCTCGTCTACGAGCAGTACTTC. Translating it yields CAISEGTSWLVYEQYF.

This clonotype occurred many times. The chain uses TRBV3-1 and TRBJ2-7; D gene uncertain. Germline CDR1 LGHDT, CDR2 YNNKEL (reference sequence). V was cut by 0 bases and J by 2 bases, with 5 bases left in between. This CDR3 is 13 amino acids long. CDR3 sequence (DNA): TGTGCCAGCAGCCAAGAAAACGCCTACGAGCAGTACTTC. It yields the protein CASSQENAYEQYF.